A selection of T cell receptor beta chains follows, all from one sample in a study of blood T cells in healthy people across ages. In TCRdb, the 5' RACE reads were re-called with MiXCR into one record per CDR3 protein. The sample lists around 970,000 distinct CDR3 sequences, around 54% seen once, with about 22% in the top ten. Sequenced sample: blood. The receptors were sampled from a woman between 55 and 75 years old in good health. Both conserved end residues are part of each CDR3. The D gene is left open where the match is weak. Some rows mark clone size as missing; the rest say once, few, many or name a class of expanded clone.

CDR3 DNA: TGCGCCAGCAGCCAAGGGACTAGCGGACCCTACGAGCAGTACTTC; CDR3 protein: CASSQGTSGPYEQYF; V gene: TRBV4-1; J gene: TRBJ2-7; clone size: many; D gene: TRBD2; CDR3 length: 15
CDR3 DNA: TGTGCCAGCAGAGAGCCGGGGATGGATACGCAGTATTTT; CDR3 protein: CASREPGMDTQYF; V gene: TRBV6-1; J gene: TRBJ2-3; clone size: .; D gene: .; CDR3 length: 13
CDR3 DNA: TGCAGTGCTAGAGGTTGGTCCAGCGGGAAGGGCAATGAGCAGTTCTTC; CDR3 protein: CSARGWSSGKGNEQFF; V gene: TRBV20-1; J gene: TRBJ2-1; clone size: .; D gene: TRBD2; CDR3 length: 16
CDR3 DNA: TGTGCCACCAGCAGAGAAATTGAGGACACTGAAGCTTTCTTT; CDR3 protein: CATSREIEDTEAFF; V gene: TRBV15; J gene: TRBJ1-1; clone size: .; D gene: .; CDR3 length: 14
CDR3 DNA: TGTGCCATCAGTGAGGTTGCTAGCGGGAGTAATGAGCAGTTCTTC; CDR3 protein: CAISEVASGSNEQFF; V gene: TRBV10-3; J gene: TRBJ2-1; clone size: many; D gene: TRBD2; CDR3 length: 15
CDR3 DNA: TGTGCCAGCAGGGTATGGACAGGACTTAACTATGGCTACACCTTC; CDR3 protein: CASRVWTGLNYGYTF; V gene: TRBV2; J gene: TRBJ1-2; clone size: .; D gene: TRBD1; CDR3 length: 15
CDR3 DNA: TGTGCCAGCCTCCTACAGGGCTCCGGGGCCAACGTCCTGACTTTC; CDR3 protein: CASLLQGSGANVLTF; V gene: TRBV21-1; J gene: TRBJ2-6; clone size: few; D gene: .; CDR3 length: 15
CDR3 DNA: TGCAGTGTCAAGAGTTGGGGGGCTGGCTACACCTTC; CDR3 protein: CSVKSWGAGYTF; V gene: TRBV20-1; J gene: TRBJ1-2; clone size: .; D gene: .; CDR3 length: 12
CDR3 DNA: TGCAGTGCTAGGAGGGGAAATCAGCCCCAGCATTTT; CDR3 protein: CSARRGNQPQHF; V gene: TRBV20-1; J gene: TRBJ1-5; clone size: .; D gene: .; CDR3 length: 12
CDR3 DNA: TGTGCCACCAGCAGTGGACTGAACTACGAGCAGTACTTC; CDR3 protein: CATSSGLNYEQYF; V gene: TRBV15; J gene: TRBJ2-7; clone size: few; D gene: .; CDR3 length: 13
CDR3 DNA: TGTGCCAGCACCAAAGACAGGCGGGTTTACGAGCAGTACTTC; CDR3 protein: CASTKDRRVYEQYF; V gene: TRBV2; J gene: TRBJ2-7; clone size: few; D gene: .; CDR3 length: 14
CDR3 DNA: TGCAGTGCTAAAAAGCTCACCGGGGAGCTGTTTTTT; CDR3 protein: CSAKKLTGELFF; V gene: TRBV20-1; J gene: TRBJ2-2; clone size: .; D gene: .; CDR3 length: 12
CDR3 DNA: TGTGCCAGCAAACACAGCCTCTACCCCTATGGCTACACCTTC; CDR3 protein: CASKHSLYPYGYTF; V gene: TRBV2; J gene: TRBJ1-2; clone size: few; D gene: .; CDR3 length: 14
CDR3 DNA: TGTGCCAGCAGCGTAGGAACTCGGGCTGGTTACGAGCAGTACTTC; CDR3 protein: CASSVGTRAGYEQYF; V gene: TRBV9; J gene: TRBJ2-7; clone size: once; D gene: .; CDR3 length: 15
CDR3 DNA: TGCGCCAGCAGCCAAGCCCCACGGGACTTTAACGAGCAGTACTTC; CDR3 protein: CASSQAPRDFNEQYF; V gene: TRBV4-3; J gene: TRBJ2-7; clone size: few; D gene: .; CDR3 length: 15
CDR3 DNA: TGTGCCACCGTAGGGACTGGAGACAATGAGCAGTTCTTC; CDR3 protein: CATVGTGDNEQFF; V gene: TRBV28; J gene: TRBJ2-1; clone size: .; D gene: .; CDR3 length: 13
CDR3 DNA: TGCAGCGTCCTCAGGACAGGGAGGGACGGGGAGCTGTTTTTT; CDR3 protein: CSVLRTGRDGELFF; V gene: TRBV29-1; J gene: TRBJ2-2; clone size: .; D gene: .; CDR3 length: 14
CDR3 DNA: TGCAGTGCTATAAATCAGGATTCGTCCTACGAGCAGTACTTC; CDR3 protein: CSAINQDSSYEQYF; V gene: TRBV20-1; J gene: TRBJ2-7; clone size: .; D gene: .; CDR3 length: 14
CDR3 DNA: TGCAGTGCTCGTCTGACGGGAGATTTGGGTAATGAGCAGTTCTTC; CDR3 protein: CSARLTGDLGNEQFF; V gene: TRBV20-1; J gene: TRBJ2-1; clone size: .; D gene: .; CDR3 length: 15
CDR3 DNA: TGCAGTACAAACTACAGGGTCGTGAACACTGAAGCTTTCTTT; CDR3 protein: CSTNYRVVNTEAFF; V gene: TRBV20-1; J gene: TRBJ1-1; clone size: .; D gene: .; CDR3 length: 14
CDR3 DNA: TGTGCCTGGAGTCCTGCTAGCGGGATTATCTACGAGCAGTACTTC; CDR3 protein: CAWSPASGIIYEQYF; V gene: TRBV30; J gene: TRBJ2-7; clone size: once; D gene: TRBD2; CDR3 length: 15
CDR3 DNA: TGTGCCAGCAGAGCGGACCGCCTAAGGCCCCAGCATTTT; CDR3 protein: CASRADRLRPQHF; V gene: TRBV28; J gene: TRBJ1-5; clone size: .; D gene: .; CDR3 length: 13
CDR3 DNA: TGTGCCACTAGCGGGATTAACGGCTACGAGCAGTACTTC; CDR3 protein: CATSGINGYEQYF; V gene: TRBV25-1; J gene: TRBJ2-7; clone size: .; D gene: TRBD2; CDR3 length: 13
CDR3 DNA: TGCAGTGCTAGCACAGGGACTCATCTGAACACTGAAGCTTTCTTT; CDR3 protein: CSASTGTHLNTEAFF; V gene: TRBV20-1; J gene: TRBJ1-1; clone size: .; D gene: .; CDR3 length: 15
CDR3 DNA: TGTGCCAGCAGCCAAGATATAGGAGAGACCCAGTACTTC; CDR3 protein: CASSQDIGETQYF; V gene: TRBV3-1; J gene: TRBJ2-5; clone size: many; D gene: .; CDR3 length: 13
CDR3 DNA: TGCGCCAGCAGCCCCTACGGGGGTAGCACAGATACGCAGTATTTT; CDR3 protein: CASSPYGGSTDTQYF; V gene: TRBV4-1; J gene: TRBJ2-3; clone size: .; D gene: .; CDR3 length: 15
CDR3 DNA: TGTGCCAGCAGCCCCCCGAGATCCGGGACAGCACAAGAGACCCAGTACTTC; CDR3 protein: CASSPPRSGTAQETQYF; V gene: TRBV14; J gene: TRBJ2-5; clone size: few; D gene: TRBD1; CDR3 length: 17